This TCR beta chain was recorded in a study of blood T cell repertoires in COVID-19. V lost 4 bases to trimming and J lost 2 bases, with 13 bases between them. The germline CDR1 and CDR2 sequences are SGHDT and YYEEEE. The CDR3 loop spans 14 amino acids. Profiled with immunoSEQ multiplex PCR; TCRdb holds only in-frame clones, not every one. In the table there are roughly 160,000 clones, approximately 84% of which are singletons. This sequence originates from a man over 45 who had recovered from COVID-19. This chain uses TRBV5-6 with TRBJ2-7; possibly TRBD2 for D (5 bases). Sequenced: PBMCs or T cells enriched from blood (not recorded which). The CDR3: CASSLPTSPYEQYF. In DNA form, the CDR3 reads TGTGCCAGCAGCCTTCCCACTAGTCCCTACGAGCAGTACTTC.